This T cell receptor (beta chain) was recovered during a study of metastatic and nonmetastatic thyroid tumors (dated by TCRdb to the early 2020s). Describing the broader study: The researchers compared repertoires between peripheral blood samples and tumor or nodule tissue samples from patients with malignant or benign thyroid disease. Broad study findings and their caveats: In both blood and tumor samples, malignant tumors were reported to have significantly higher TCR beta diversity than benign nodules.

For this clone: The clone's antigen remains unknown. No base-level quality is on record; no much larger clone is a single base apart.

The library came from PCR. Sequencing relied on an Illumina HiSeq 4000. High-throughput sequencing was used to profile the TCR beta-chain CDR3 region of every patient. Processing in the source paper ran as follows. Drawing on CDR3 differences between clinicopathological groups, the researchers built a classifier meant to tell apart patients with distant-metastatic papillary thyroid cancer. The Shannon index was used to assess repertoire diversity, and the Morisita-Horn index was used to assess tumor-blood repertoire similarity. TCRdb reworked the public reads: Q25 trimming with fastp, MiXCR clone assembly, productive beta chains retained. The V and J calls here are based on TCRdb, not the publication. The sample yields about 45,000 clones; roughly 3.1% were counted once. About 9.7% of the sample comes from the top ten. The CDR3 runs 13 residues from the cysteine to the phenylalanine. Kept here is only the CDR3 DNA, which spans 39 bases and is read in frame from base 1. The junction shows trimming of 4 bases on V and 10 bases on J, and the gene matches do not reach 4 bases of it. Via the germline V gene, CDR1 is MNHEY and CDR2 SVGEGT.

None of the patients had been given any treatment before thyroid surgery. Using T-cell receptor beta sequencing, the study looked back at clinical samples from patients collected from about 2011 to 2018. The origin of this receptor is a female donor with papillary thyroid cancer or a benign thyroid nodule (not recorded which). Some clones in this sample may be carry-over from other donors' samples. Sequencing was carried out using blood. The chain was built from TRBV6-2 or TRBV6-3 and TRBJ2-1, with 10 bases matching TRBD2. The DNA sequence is TGTGCCAGCAGTTGGCTAGCGGGAGACGAGCAGTTCTTC. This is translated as CASSWLAGDEQFF.